This record concerns one TCR beta chain sequence. This clone was seen only once. Its specific antigen is unknown. The sample holds no much larger clone one base away, and base qualities are not on file. CD8 naive samples were obtained by positive selection for CCR7 among CD45RO-negative cells, yielding a CD45RA+CCR7+ population from which TemRA cells were excluded. The donors were healthy, HIV-negative adults with no recently reported acute infections or vaccinations. All donors were Caucasian adults living in Nashville, Tennessee, USA. Blood was collected by leukapheresis, and PBMCs were isolated by Ficoll-Histopaque density gradient centrifugation and then cryopreserved in liquid nitrogen vapor phase. Analytical flow cytometry was used to check the purity and quantity of each magnetically sorted T cell population. Genomic DNA was isolated from each sorted fraction and quantified by UV absorbance on a Nanodrop 2000c.

This sample was included in a study of shared clonotypes between healthy human individuals (dated by TCRdb to about 2020). At the level of the whole study: Three men and two women, aged 18 to 49 years, made up the cohort. Blood TCR repertoires of four to six healthy adults were deeply sequenced to estimate repertoire size and the extent of clonotype sharing between individuals. Each donor's leukapheresis produced roughly between roughly 0.85 and 9.5 billion PBMCs. For each donor, three plates each were used for CD4 naive and CD4 memory, two plates were used for CD8 naive, and one plate was used for CD8 memory. Libraries were prepared and TCR repertoires were sequenced by different laboratories using diverse techniques, in order to increase sequencing depth and limit assay-specific biases.

Overall study results and their limits: Incomplete sequencing was indicated by rarefaction of sorted-subset datasets, despite the large sequencing depth. The genetic and exposure-history diversity represented was limited by the small number of donors. Across four donors, approximately 5% of naive CD4, roughly 3.4% of naive CD8, 2% to 2.5% of memory CD4, and approximately 0.4% of memory CD8 clonotypes were shared. Estimated clonotype richness was generally larger for naive than for memory subsets. Sampling was restricted to blood, and TCR repertoires in tissues likely differ from the TCR repertoires found in blood. Based on pairwise subsampling, the degree of clonotype sharing among donors was expected to be affected by sequencing depth. Compared with non-shared clonotypes, the clonotypes found in all four sorted-subset donors had higher generation probabilities.

Using the deep immunoSEQ assay, multiplex PCR amplified TCR CDR3 regions from genomic DNA. For each cell subset, the extracted genomic DNA was distributed evenly across all wells of several immunoSEQ 96-well plates, and each plate served as one replicate. For sorted subsets, each replicate PCR was loaded with approximately 190 ng genomic DNA, equivalent to about 33,000 T cell genomes. Purified libraries were measured with a Qubit 3.0 fluorometer, size-checked on a Bioanalyzer 2100, and measured again with the KAPA Library Quantification kit. Every immunoSEQ 96-well plate was sequenced on a dedicated single-read 150-cycle Illumina NextSeq 550 flow cell. The study's own analysis went as follows. The immunoSEQ output contained only junctional sequences without quality scores, so filtering could not match that applied to full-length reads. To assign V/J genes and CDR3, sequences were annotated against IMGT germline references using PyIR, a Python wrapper for IgBLAST v1.9. Reads with weak V/J assignments (E-value above 1e-6), missing CDR3, stop codons, out-of-frame junctions, or ambiguous translated residues were removed. V3J clonotypes were defined as sequences sharing the same inferred V gene, J gene, and CDR3 amino acid sequence. To compute the percentage overlap between repertoires, the number of shared unique clonotypes was divided by the size of the smaller repertoire. RTK rarefaction, the Chao1 estimator, and Recon v2.1 estimates of unobserved clonotypes were used to assess repertoire richness. OLGA was used to compute generation probabilities for all TCRbeta clonotypes that the gDNA method yielded from a few donors. Entries here come from immuneACCESS through TCRdb and include only in-frame sequences with V and J called. Some clones fail to appear in such tables; in the studies checked, an unresolved V gene covers under half of the shortfall, and the cause of the remainder is unknown. V, J and clone size are taken as reported in that table, and D and trimming were inferred from the DNA itself. The sample table lists hundreds of thousands of clones, about 98% of them with a count of one. The ten largest clones add up to 0.25% to 0.35% of the sample.

The sequence was obtained from a man aged 30 to 45 in good health. Specimen: naive CD8+ T cells sorted from blood. The sample's cell subset or site label, decoded: CD45RA+CCR7+.

The DNA sequence is given as TGCAGCGTTCTACAGGGGGCGAAGGCTGAAGCTTTCTTT. This encodes CSVLQGAKAEAFF. The sequence joins TRBV29-1 to TRBJ1-1, with 9 bases aligning to TRBD1. V is cut back by 5 bases and J by 6 bases, with 7 bases in the junction unmatched. The CDR3 has 13 amino acids, counting the end cysteine and phenylalanine. CDR3 DNA is the only sequence kept; it has 39 bases, read in frame from the first base. From the germline V gene, CDR1 is SQVTM and CDR2 is ANQGSEA. The CDR3, completed at both ends by the reference TRBV29-1 and TRBJ1-1 genes, gives the full variable domain SAVISQKPSRDICQRGTSLTIQCQVDSQVTMMFWYRQQPGQSLTLIATANQGSEATYESGFVIDKFPISRPNLTFSTLTVSNMSPEDSSIYLCSVLQGAKAEAFFGQGTRLTVV.